The 13 T cell receptor beta chains reported below all come from one sample, sequenced in a study of cytomegalovirus exposure and HLA in healthy donors. Researchers ran the PCR with 60 Vbeta and 13 Jbeta primers. The assay was immunoSEQ multiplex PCR, and TCRdb's table has in-frame clones only and misses some. Here the sample spans some 100,000 clones, 75% to 85% being singletons. The sequenced material came from PBMCs. The receptors here all came from a woman between 50 and 59 years old in good health and CMV-seropositive.

V usage is TRBV19 and J usage is TRBJ2-2; TRBD1 is a possible D gene (5 bases). Trimming took 6 bases from V and 0 from J, leaving 14 bases between them. The CDR3 consists of 16 residues. CDR1 LNHDA and CDR2 SQIVND come from the germline V gene (reference sequence). CDR3 sequence reads: CASRESAGTNTGELFF. In nucleotides, the CDR3 is TGTGCCAGTAGGGAATCGGCAGGGACGAACACCGGGGAGCTGTTTTTT.

This chain links TRBV5-4 with TRBJ2-5; 7 bases agree with TRBD1. V lost 4 bases to trimming and J lost 5 bases; unmatched junction nucleotides: 11. The CDR3 runs 15 residues. Germline loops: CDR1 SGHNT, CDR2 YYREEE (reference sequence). For the CDR3, the DNA is TGTGCCAGCAGCGAACACCCCAGGGGGACGGAGACCCAGTACTTC. Protein product: CASSEHPRGTETQYF.

This clone was recorded only once. The rearrangement joins TRBV5-1 to TRBJ1-6; 9 positions agree with TRBD1. Per germline, CDR1 SGHRS and CDR2 YFSETQ. V lost 4 bases and J lost 4; bases outside the gene matches: 3. The CDR3 is 15 amino acids. In DNA, the CDR3 is TGCGCCAGCAGCCAGGGACAGGGATATAATTCACCCCTCCACTTT. Translating gives CASSQGQGYNSPLHF.

The rearrangement uses TRBV14 and TRBJ1-2; the D gene is possibly TRBD1 (5 bases). There are 15 residues in the CDR3. The V gene's germline CDR1 is SGHDN and CDR2 FVKESK. V was pared by 3 bases and J by 4 bases, with 15 bases between. The CDR3 DNA reads TGTGCCAGCAGCCATGGGGCCCTGAGCCCCTATGGCTACACCTTC. Residues: CASSHGALSPYGYTF.

The chain combines TRBV7-8 with TRBJ2-1; D remains ambiguous. V was trimmed by 5 bases and J by 8 bases, leaving 10 bases between them. CDR1 is SGHVS, CDR2 FQNEAQ, per germline. The CDR3 is 12 amino acids. CDR3 in amino acids: CASSPNSDEQFF. For the CDR3, the DNA is TGTGCCAGCAGCCCTAACTCTGATGAGCAGTTCTTC.

V and J are TRBV7-9 and TRBJ2-7; TRBD2 aligns across 11 bases. The CDR3 runs to 16 residues. Germline loops: CDR1 SEHNR, CDR2 FQNEAQ (reference sequence). J lost 1 base, V lost 6 bases, and 8 bases had no gene match. CDR3 protein: CASSLRRTSGSYEQYF. CDR3 DNA: TGTGCCAGCAGTCTAAGAAGGACTAGCGGGTCCTACGAGCAGTACTTC.

V usage is TRBV5-1 and J usage is TRBJ2-3, with no clear D. The CDR3 spans 15 residues. V lost 3 bases to trimming and J lost 0 bases, with 11 bases between them. Germline CDR1 and CDR2: SGHRS and YFSETQ. The CDR3: CASSSNSLSTDTQYF. The CDR3 DNA reads TGCGCCAGCAGCTCCAACTCCCTAAGCACAGATACGCAGTATTTT.

The chain recombines TRBV27 with TRBJ1-2, with a weak D call TRBD1 (5 bases). The ends were cut back, 4 bases at V and 4 bases at J, with 10 bases in the middle. Germline V gives CDR1 MNHEY, CDR2 SMNVEV (reference sequence). The CDR3 has 13 amino acids. In DNA form, the CDR3 reads TGTGCCAGCAGTTCTTCAGGGTTCTATGGCTACACCTTC. Protein: CASSSSGFYGYTF.

This chain links TRBV6-7 with TRBJ1-2; 7 positions match TRBD1. TRBV6-7 is an ORF for which the function is uncertain. Germline trimming cut 5 bases from V and 9 bases from J; bases unmatched to any gene: 6. The CDR3 totals 12 residues. CDR3 nucleotide sequence: TGTGCCAGCAGTCCGACAGGGAGCAGCTACACCTTC. It encodes CASSPTGSSYTF.

In DNA form, the CDR3 reads TGTGCCAGCAGTGAATGGGCAGGGCCCTACGAGCAGTACTTC. Its translation: CASSEWAGPYEQYF. The V call is TRBV2, the J call TRBJ2-7; a possible D gene is TRBD1 (5 bases). This CDR3 has 14 residues. Trimming cost V 2 bases and J 2 bases, with 10 bases left between them. CDR1 is SNHLY and CDR2 is FYNNEI in the germline V gene.

The CDR3 spells CASSVGTGMNTEAFF. CDR3 DNA: TGTGCCAGCAGCGTGGGGACAGGGATGAACACTGAAGCTTTCTTT. The V gene is TRBV7-9, the J gene TRBJ1-1; 9 positions match TRBD1. V lost 5 bases, J lost 0 bases, and 4 bases stayed unmatched. Germline CDR1 reads SEHNR; CDR2 reads FQNEAQ (reference sequence). This CDR3 has 15 residues. The complete variable domain, with remaining parts taken from reference TRBV7-9 and TRBJ1-1, reads DTGVSQNPRHKITKRGQNVTFRCDPISEHNRLYWYRQTLGQGPEFLTYFQNEAQLEKSRLLSDRFSAERPKGSFSTLEIQRTEQGDSAMYLCASSVGTGMNTEAFFGQGTRLTVV.

The chain combines TRBV11-2 with TRBJ2-1; the D gene is possibly TRBD2 (5 bases). Trimming took 2 bases from V and 7 from J, leaving 6 bases between them. The CDR3 extends over 12 amino acids. Germline CDR1 and CDR2: SGHAT and FQNNGV. Here the CDR3 reads CASSLPGNEQFF. The CDR3 bases are TGTGCCAGCAGCTTACCGGGGAATGAGCAGTTCTTC.

The genes are TRBV5-1 and TRBJ2-3; D remains ambiguous. Germline V gene data show CDR1 as SGHRS and CDR2 as YFSETQ. Trimming removed 0 bases from V and 0 bases from J, with 5 bases in between. This CDR3 region has 14 residues. DNA of the CDR3: TGCGCCAGCAGCTTGGCGAGCAGCACAGATACGCAGTATTTT. As protein: CASSLASSTDTQYF.